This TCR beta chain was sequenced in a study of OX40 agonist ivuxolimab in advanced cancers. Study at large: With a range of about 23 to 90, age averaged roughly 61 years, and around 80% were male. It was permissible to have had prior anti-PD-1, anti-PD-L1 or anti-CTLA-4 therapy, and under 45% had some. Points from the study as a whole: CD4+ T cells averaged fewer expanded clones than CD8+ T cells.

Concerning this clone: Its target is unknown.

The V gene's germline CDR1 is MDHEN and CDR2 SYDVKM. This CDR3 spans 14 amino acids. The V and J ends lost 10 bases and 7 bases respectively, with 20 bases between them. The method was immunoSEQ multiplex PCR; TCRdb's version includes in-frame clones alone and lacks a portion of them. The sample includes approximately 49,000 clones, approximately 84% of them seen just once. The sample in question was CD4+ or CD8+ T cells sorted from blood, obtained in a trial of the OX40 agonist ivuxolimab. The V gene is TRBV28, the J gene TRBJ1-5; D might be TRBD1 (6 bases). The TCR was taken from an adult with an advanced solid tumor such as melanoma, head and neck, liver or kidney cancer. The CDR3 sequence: CATRQGGRGQPQHF. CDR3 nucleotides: TGTGCCACCCGGCAAGGGGGACGGGGCCAGCCCCAGCATTTT.